This T cell receptor beta chain was identified during a study of cytomegalovirus exposure and HLA in healthy donors. Study context: As an earlier analysis found, roughly 180 million T cells yielded some 120 million unique TCR beta sequences.

Researchers ran the PCR with 60 Vbeta and 13 Jbeta primers. Assay: immunoSEQ multiplex PCR; the TCRdb copy retains only in-frame clones and omits some. Its listing shows fewer than 85,000 clones. Study findings and constraints: Apart from CMV serostatus, no immune exposure information was available. As a later analysis showed, a missense DCLRE1C variant was linked to trimming of TCR beta V- and J-genes. Researchers reported that a few CMV-associated chains were confirmed in vitro as CMV antigen-specific.

V shed 3 bases, J shed 2 bases, and the junction held 10 bases outside the gene matches. The CDR3 has 17 residues. Germline V gene data show CDR1 as SNHLY and CDR2 as FYNNEI. Remarks on this clone: Its antigen remains unknown.

This TCR was sampled from a man between 45 and 60 years old in good health and CMV-seropositive. The rearrangement uses TRBV2 and TRBJ2-1; 7 nucleotides align to TRBD2. Sequencing was performed on PBMCs. CDR3 nucleotide sequence: TGTGCCAGCAGTGACGGGAATTTGGGGAGGGCCTACAATGAGCAGTTCTTC. Protein sequence: CASSDGNLGRAYNEQFF.